Below, 2 T cell receptor beta chains from the same sample are listed, as sequenced in a study of CD8 T cells in ankylosing spondylitis (dated by TCRdb to 2015 to 2018). Library preparation employed 5' RACE. Sequencing took place on an Illumina HiSeq 2500. In-frame beta chains were kept once TCRdb had trimmed the public reads at Q25 with fastp and called clones with MiXCR. A single entry per CDR3 protein holds the most common genes and DNA from its merged rows. Counted in this sample were 380,000 or so distinct CDR3 sequences; approximately 22% of them appeared once. The ten largest clones add up to around 14% of the sample. Sequencing was carried out using blood, either unsorted or a sorted T cell fraction (not recorded which). The receptors derive from a male donor with ankylosing spondylitis or in good health (not recorded which).

This rearrangement joins TRBV2 to TRBJ2-2; no definite D call. This CDR3 is built from 13 residues. V lost 10 bases to trimming and J lost 1 base, with 10 bases between them. Germline CDR1 reads SNHLY; CDR2 reads FYNNEI. This CDR3 reads CATPGVNTGELFF. The CDR3 DNA sequence: TGTGCCACCCCTGGGGTGAACACCGGGGAGCTGTTTTTT.

The chain couples TRBV3-1 to TRBJ2-7; the D is unclear. The CDR3 covers 15 residues. V lost 3 bases, J lost 3 bases, and 15 bases lay in between. Germline CDR1 LGHDT, CDR2 YNNKEL (reference sequence). CDR3 sequence reads: CASSQFQDGDYEQYF. CDR3 nucleotides: TGTGCCAGCAGCCAGTTTCAGGACGGAGACTACGAGCAGTACTTC.